Sequencing of this T cell receptor (beta chain) was carried out in a study of cytomegalovirus exposure and HLA in healthy donors. Study-wide points: In vitro experiments confirmed that three CMV-associated chains were specific for CMV antigens. Being productive about 87% or about 30% of the time was typical of most TCR beta V segments in an earlier analysis. Looking again later, the authors saw that most CMV-associated TCR beta chains seemed HLA-restricted.

Use of 60 Vbeta and 13 Jbeta primers characterized the PCR. Sequencing used immunoSEQ multiplex PCR; TCRdb keeps in-frame clones, though not all of them. This table holds 95,000 to 150,000 clones, around 82% found once. The sample holds a few counts of this clone. Its antigen is unidentified. CDR3 length: 14 residues. Germline CDR1 SGHRS, CDR2 YFSETQ. The V gene end was trimmed by 4 bases and the J gene end by 6 bases; junction bases not matched to a gene: 8. The source material was PBMCs. This sequence joins TRBV5-1 and TRBJ2-7; 9 bases fit TRBD1. The origin of this receptor is a man aged 25 to 45 in good health and CMV-seropositive. DNA of the CDR3: TGCGCCAGCAGCCCCGGGACAGGGTTTAGCGAGCAGTACTTC. Amino acid sequence: CASSPGTGFSEQYF.